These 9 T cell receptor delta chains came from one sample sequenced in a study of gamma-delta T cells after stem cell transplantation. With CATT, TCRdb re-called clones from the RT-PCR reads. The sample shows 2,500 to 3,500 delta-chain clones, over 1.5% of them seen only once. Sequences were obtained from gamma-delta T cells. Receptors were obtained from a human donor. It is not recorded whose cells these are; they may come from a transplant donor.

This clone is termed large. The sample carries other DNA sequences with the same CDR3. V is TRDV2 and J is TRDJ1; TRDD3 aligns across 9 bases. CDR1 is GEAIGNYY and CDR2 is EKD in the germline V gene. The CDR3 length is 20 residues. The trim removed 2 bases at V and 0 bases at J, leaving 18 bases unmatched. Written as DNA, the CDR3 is TGTGCCTGTGACATCAATACTGGGGGACCCTGGGGCATATACACCGATAAACTCATCTTT. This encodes CACDINTGGPWGIYTDKLIF.

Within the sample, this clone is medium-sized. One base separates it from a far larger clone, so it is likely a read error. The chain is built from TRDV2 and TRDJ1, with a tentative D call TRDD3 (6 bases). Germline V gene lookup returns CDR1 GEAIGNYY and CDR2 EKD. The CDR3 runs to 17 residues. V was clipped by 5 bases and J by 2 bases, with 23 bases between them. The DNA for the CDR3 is TGTGCCTGTGGCAAAGTGGGGGCTCCAGTTGTGACCGATAAACTCATCTTT. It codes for CACGKVGAPVVTDKLIF.

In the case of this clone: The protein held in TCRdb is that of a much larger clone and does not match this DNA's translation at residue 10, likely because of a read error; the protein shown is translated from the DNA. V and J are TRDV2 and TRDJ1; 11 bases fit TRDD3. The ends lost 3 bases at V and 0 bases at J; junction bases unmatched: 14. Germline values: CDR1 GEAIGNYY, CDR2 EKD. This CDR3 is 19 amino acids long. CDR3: CACDPVLGDRQLYTDKLIF. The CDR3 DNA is TGTGCCTGTGACCCGGTACTGGGGGATAGACAGTTGTACACCGATAAACTCATCTTT.

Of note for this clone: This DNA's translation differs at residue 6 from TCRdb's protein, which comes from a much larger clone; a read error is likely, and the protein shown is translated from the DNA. The CDR3 loop reads CACDSEGDTRTDKLIF. CDR3 sequence (DNA): TGTGCCTGTGACAGTGAGGGGGATACGAGGACCGATAAACTCATCTTT. This chain links TRDV2 with TRDJ1, with TRDD3 matching 10 bases. The V segment lost 2 bases and the J segment 2 bases; nucleotides outside the gene matches: 7. Germline V gene lookup returns CDR1 GEAIGNYY and CDR2 EKD. The CDR3 contains 16 residues.

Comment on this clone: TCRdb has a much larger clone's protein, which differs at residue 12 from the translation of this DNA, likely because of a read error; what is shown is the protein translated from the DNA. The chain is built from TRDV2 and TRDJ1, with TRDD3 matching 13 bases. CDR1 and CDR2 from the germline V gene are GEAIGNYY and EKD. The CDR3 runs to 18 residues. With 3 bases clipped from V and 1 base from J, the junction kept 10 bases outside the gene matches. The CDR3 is CACDAVLGDTRGTDKLIF. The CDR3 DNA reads TGTGCCTGTGACGCCGTACTGGGGGATACGCGGGGCACCGATAAACTCATCTTT.

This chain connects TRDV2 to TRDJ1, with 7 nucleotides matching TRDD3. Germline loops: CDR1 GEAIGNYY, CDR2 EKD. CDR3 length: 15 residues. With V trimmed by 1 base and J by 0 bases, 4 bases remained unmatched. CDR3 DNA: TGTGCCTGTGACACTCTGGGGGCAGACACCGATAAACTCATCTTT. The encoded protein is CACDTLGADTDKLIF.

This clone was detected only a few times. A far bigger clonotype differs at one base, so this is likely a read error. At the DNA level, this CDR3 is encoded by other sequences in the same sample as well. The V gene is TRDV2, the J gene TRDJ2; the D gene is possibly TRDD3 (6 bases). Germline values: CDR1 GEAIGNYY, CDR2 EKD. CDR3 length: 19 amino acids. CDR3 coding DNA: TGTGCCTGTGACACCGTGGGGGGGGAGAAAGCGACTTTGACAGCACAACTTTTCTTT. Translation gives CACDTVGGEKATLTAQLFF.

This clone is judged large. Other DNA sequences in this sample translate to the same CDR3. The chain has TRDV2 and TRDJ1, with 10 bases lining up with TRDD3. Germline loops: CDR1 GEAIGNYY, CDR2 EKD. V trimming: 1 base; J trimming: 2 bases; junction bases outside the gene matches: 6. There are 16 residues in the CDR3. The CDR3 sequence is CACDTLTLGDTDKLIF. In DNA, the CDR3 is TGTGCCTGTGACACTCTTACACTGGGGGATACCGATAAACTCATCTTT.

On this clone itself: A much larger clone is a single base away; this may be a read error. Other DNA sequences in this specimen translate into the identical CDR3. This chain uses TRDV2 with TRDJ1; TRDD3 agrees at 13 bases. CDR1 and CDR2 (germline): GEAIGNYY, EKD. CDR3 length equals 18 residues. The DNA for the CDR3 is TGTGCCTGTGACACCGTACTGGGGGATACGCGGGACACCGATAAGCTCATCTTT. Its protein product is CACDTVLGDTRDTDKLIF.